This T cell receptor (beta chain) was identified in a study of identical twins. CDR1 KGHSH and CDR2 LQKENI come from the germline V gene. V gave up 0 bases and J gave up 1 base; unmatched junction bases: 1. This CDR3 comprises 16 residues. There are a few counts of this clonotype. The antigen is undetermined. A universal primer site was added by template switching, and unique molecular identifiers were carried by the cDNA. TCRdb re-called the 5' RACE reads with MiXCR, one entry per CDR3 protein. Of about 240,000 distinct CDR3 sequences in the sample, about 10% were seen once. General study results and limits: Insertions were fewer in abundant cord blood beta clonotypes, whereas memory repertoires showed none of this pattern. Modelling underestimated the level of out-of-frame TCR alpha sharing observed in monozygotic twins.

The source of this sequence is a man aged 50 to 59 in good health. The sample comprised memory T cells sorted from blood. The chain is built from TRBV18 and TRBJ2-1, with 9 bases identical to TRBD2. CDR3 residues: CASSPPAGGSYNEQFF. CDR3 DNA sequence: TGTGCCAGCTCACCACCGGCGGGAGGGTCCTACAATGAGCAGTTCTTC.